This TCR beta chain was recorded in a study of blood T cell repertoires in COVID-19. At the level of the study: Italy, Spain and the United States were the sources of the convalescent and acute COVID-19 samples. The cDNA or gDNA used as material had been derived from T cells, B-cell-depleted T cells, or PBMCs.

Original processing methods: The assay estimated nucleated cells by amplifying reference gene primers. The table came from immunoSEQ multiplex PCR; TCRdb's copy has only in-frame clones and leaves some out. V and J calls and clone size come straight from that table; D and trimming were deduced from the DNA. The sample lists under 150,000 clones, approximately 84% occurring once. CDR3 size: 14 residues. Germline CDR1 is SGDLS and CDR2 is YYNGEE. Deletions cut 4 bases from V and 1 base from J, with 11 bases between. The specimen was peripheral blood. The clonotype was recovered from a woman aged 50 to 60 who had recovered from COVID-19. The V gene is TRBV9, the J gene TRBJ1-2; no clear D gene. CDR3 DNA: TGTGCCAGCAGCTCCCTGGCCGTTAACTATGGCTACACCTTC. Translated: CASSSLAVNYGYTF.